This T cell receptor beta chain was captured in a study of blood T cell repertoires in COVID-19. Across the whole study: Samples taken during acute and convalescent COVID-19 were collected in the United States, Italy and Spain. T cells, B-cell-depleted T cells, or PBMCs supplied cDNA or gDNA.

Using immunoSEQ multiplex PCR, the repertoire was profiled, and TCRdb retains in-frame clones only, with some absent. This table holds 30,000 to 35,000 clones, 83% found once. CDR3 length: 13 residues. Looked up from germline, CDR1 is MNHEY and CDR2 is SMNVEV (reference sequence). V dropped 8 bases and J dropped 3 bases, with 11 bases sitting between them. The sequenced sample was peripheral blood. This chain connects TRBV27 to TRBJ2-1, with TRBD2 as a possible D gene (6 bases). The TCR originated in a man between 45 and 60 years old with acute or convalescent COVID-19. The chain's CDR3 is CASAPSVYNEQFF. The CDR3 region has the DNA TGTGCCAGCGCGCCTAGCGTCTACAATGAGCAGTTCTTC.